This T cell receptor (beta chain) derives from a study of OX40 agonist ivuxolimab in advanced cancers. Overall study context: The dose of intravenous ivuxolimab that patients received every 2 weeks ranged from 0.01 to 10 mg/kg. Cohort: roughly 79% men, mean age approximately 66, aged about 20 to 90. Three patients, one with hepatocellular carcinoma and two with cutaneous melanoma, achieved partial responses.

The CDR3 length is 14 residues. In germline, CDR1 is SQVTM, CDR2 ANQGSEA. V was clipped by 4 bases and J by 7 bases; unmatched bases: 8. Autoimmune disease history or systemic immunosuppression was exclusionary. Generated by immunoSEQ multiplex PCR, the TCRdb table keeps only in-frame clones and is missing some. The data hold some 72,000 clones, with over 80% observed a single time. Sequenced here: CD4+ or CD8+ T cells sorted from blood, sampled in a trial of the OX40 agonist ivuxolimab. The rearrangement uses TRBV29-1 and TRBJ2-1; 9 bases agree with TRBD2. The source of this sequence is an adult with an advanced solid tumor such as melanoma, head and neck, liver or kidney cancer. The CDR3 DNA sequence: TGCAGCGTTGGGGTAGCGGGAGCTATAAATGAGCAGTTCTTC. Protein: CSVGVAGAINEQFF.